This T cell receptor (beta chain) was sequenced in a study of T cell responses to AZD1222 COVID-19 vaccine. Profiling relied on immunoSEQ multiplex PCR, and the TCRdb table lists in-frame clones only, not all of them. Of some 97,000 clones in the sample, approximately 88% were seen once. V lost 3 bases and J lost 2; bases outside the gene matches: 12. CDR3 length: 18 amino acids. Germline V gene lookup returns CDR1 KGHSY and CDR2 FQNENV. The specimen comprised peripheral blood, sampled on day 0 of AZD1222 vaccination. This sequence joins TRBV16 and TRBJ1-5; 8 positions match TRBD1. The sequence came from an adult in good health. CDR3 nucleotide sequence: TGTGCCAGCAGCCACAGCGGTCAGGGGGCGCGAGGCAATCAGCCCCAGCATTTT. As protein: CASSHSGQGARGNQPQHF.